This T cell receptor beta chain comes out of a study of identical twins. General observations from the study: Out-of-frame alpha sequences common to twins were enriched for low generation probability. Researchers caution that invariant MAIT and iNKT cells could partly confound zero-insertion analyses. In cord blood, abundant beta clonotypes had fewer insertions; memory showed no trend.

TCRdb redid the calling of the 5' RACE reads with MiXCR, one entry per CDR3 protein. The sample contains some 250,000 distinct CDR3 sequences, 9.5% to 15% of which appear only once. This clonotype was seen ten or more times. Its antigen remains unidentified. The sample was also reused in another study, on yellow fever vaccine responses in identical twins.

This clonotype originated in a woman aged 18-35 years in good health. Sequences were obtained from memory (CD45RO+) T cells sorted from blood.

DNA for the CDR3: TGCGCCAGCAGCCCCCTCGTTCGGGGGGACTACAATGAGCAGTTCTTC. It is translated as CASSPLVRGDYNEQFF. The rearrangement links TRBV4-3 to TRBJ2-1, with 7 bases fitting TRBD2. Losses at the gene ends were 4 bases for V and 3 bases for J; bases not matched to a gene: 9. This CDR3 comprises 16 residues. The germline CDR1 and CDR2 sequences are LGHNA and YSLEER.